This passage covers 24 T cell receptor beta chains from one sample sequenced in a study of cytomegalovirus exposure and HLA in healthy donors. A multiplex PCR was run with 60 Vbeta primers and 13 Jbeta primers. Using immunoSEQ multiplex PCR, the repertoire was profiled, and TCRdb retains in-frame clones only, with some absent. Among 100,000 to 150,000 clones listed, roughly 80% were seen once. Sequencing used PBMCs. The source is a boy aged 5-17 years in good health and CMV-seronegative.

The V gene is TRBV19, the J gene TRBJ2-2, with a tentative D call TRBD2 (8 bases). Trimming cost V 5 bases and J 2 bases, with 21 bases left between them. The CDR3 extends over 18 amino acids. CDR1 LNHDA and CDR2 SQIVND come from the germline V gene (reference sequence). The CDR3 spells CASSSGGIAGTNTGELFF. The CDR3 DNA follows: TGTGCCAGTAGTTCAGGGGGAATAGCGGGAACTAACACCGGGGAGCTGTTTTTT.

V and J are TRBV9 and TRBJ1-2, with D perhaps matching TRBD1 (6 bases). This CDR3 is 15 amino acids long. Germline lookup yields CDR1 SGDLS and CDR2 YYNGEE. V was cut by 6 bases and J by 7 bases, with 22 bases left in between. In DNA form, the CDR3 reads TGTGCCAGCACCCAACTCAGAGGGGGAATTGGTGGCTACACCTTC. It yields the protein CASTQLRGGIGGYTF.

The V and J genes are TRBV9 and TRBJ1-4; D not certain. Trimming removed 0 bases from V and 2 bases from J, with 8 bases in between. The CDR3 contains 15 residues. Germline CDR1 is SGDLS and CDR2 is YYNGEE. For the CDR3, the DNA is TGTGCCAGCAGCGTAGCGGGGTCGACTAATGAAAAACTGTTTTTT. It yields the protein CASSVAGSTNEKLFF.

The rearrangement uses TRBV19 and TRBJ2-1; maybe TRBD1 (5 bases). V shed 3 bases and J shed 8 bases, with 17 bases lying between them. The CDR3 consists of 15 residues. Germline CDR1 and CDR2: LNHDA and SQIVND (reference sequence). CDR3 protein: CASSMERLGRYEQFF. DNA for the CDR3: TGTGCCAGTAGTATGGAACGATTGGGGCGATATGAGCAGTTCTTC.

J is TRBJ2-7 and V is TRBV19; TRBD1 matches 12 bases. Germline V lookup: CDR1 LNHDA, CDR2 SQIVND (reference sequence). V lost 10 bases, J lost 6 bases, and 10 bases stayed unmatched. This CDR3 region has 14 residues. The CDR3 loop reads CATHPGTGGAEQYF. The CDR3 DNA reads as TGTGCCACTCACCCCGGGACAGGGGGCGCCGAGCAGTACTTC.

This clone turned up a few times. The chain couples TRBV29-1 to TRBJ2-1, with D possibly matching TRBD2 (6 bases). CDR1 and CDR2 from the germline V gene are SQVTM and ANQGSEA. The CDR3 covers 15 residues. V lost 4 bases and J 4 bases, leaving 17 bases between the germline ends. This chain's CDR3 is CSVVVHGRGYNEQFF. CDR3 DNA: TGCAGCGTTGTAGTACACGGGAGAGGGTACAATGAGCAGTTCTTC.

The genes are TRBV2 and TRBJ1-5, with 7 positions matching TRBD1. Germline V gene data show CDR1 as SNHLY and CDR2 as FYNNEI. CDR3 length: 13 residues. V dropped 6 bases and J dropped 6; count of bases not matched to a gene: 5. The CDR3: CASSLTGLQPQHF. In DNA, the CDR3 is TGTGCCAGCAGCTTGACAGGGCTTCAGCCCCAGCATTTT.

The chain joins TRBV19 to TRBJ1-2; 8 bases line up with TRBD1. Germline CDR1 is LNHDA and CDR2 is SQIVND (reference sequence). J lost 4 bases, V lost 2 bases, and 3 bases had no gene match. This CDR3 has 14 amino acids. The CDR3 sequence: CASSIIGQGYGYTF. The DNA for the CDR3 is TGTGCCAGTAGTATAATTGGACAGGGCTATGGCTACACCTTC.

The V call is TRBV18, the J call TRBJ1-1; D gene ambiguous. Germline CDR1 and CDR2: KGHSH and LQKENI. The length of the CDR3 is 13 residues. V lost 4 bases and J 6 bases, leaving 12 bases between the germline ends. The CDR3 here is CASSQGPGAEAFF. The CDR3 bases are TGTGCCAGCTCACAAGGGCCCGGGGCTGAAGCTTTCTTT.

The chain combines TRBV7-2 with TRBJ2-1; D gene unclear. Trimming left V 0 bases short and J 3 bases short, with 3 bases between. Germline lookup yields CDR1 SGHTA and CDR2 FQGNSA. This CDR3 has 13 residues. The CDR3 sequence: CASSLARYNEQFF. CDR3 DNA: TGTGCCAGCAGCTTAGCCCGCTACAATGAGCAGTTCTTC.

This rearrangement joins TRBV7-7 to TRBJ2-3; possibly TRBD1 for D (6 bases). The CDR3 sequence is 14 residues long. The germline V and J ends were trimmed by 5 bases and 4 bases, with 13 bases remaining between them. Germline assignment: CDR1 SSHAT and CDR2 FNYEAQ (reference sequence). CDR3 coding DNA: TGTGCCAGCAGCGCAAGAGGGACATCAGATACGCAGTATTTT. Protein product: CASSARGTSDTQYF.

The chain joins TRBV7-2 to TRBJ2-1; the D is unclear. Trimming pared 5 bases from V and 0 bases from J, leaving 5 bases between. Germline values: CDR1 SGHTA, CDR2 FQGNSA. This CDR3 has 13 amino acids. The CDR3 sequence: CASSKSSYNEQFF. As DNA, the CDR3 is TGTGCCAGCAGCAAGAGCTCCTACAATGAGCAGTTCTTC.

The chain recombines TRBV9 with TRBJ2-1, with 9 bases identical to TRBD1. The germline CDR1 and CDR2 sequences are SGDLS and YYNGEE. Unmatched junction bases numbered 4, after V lost 2 bases and J lost 4 bases. The CDR3 length is 15 residues. The CDR3 spells CASSVGQGTYNEQFF. The CDR3 bases are TGTGCCAGCAGCGTGGGACAGGGTACGTACAATGAGCAGTTCTTC. The full variable domain, in which reference TRBV9 and TRBJ2-1 provide the parts outside the CDR3, is DSGVTQTPKHLITATGQRVTLRCSPRSGDLSVYWYQQSLDQGLQFLIQYYNGEERAKGNILERFSAQQFPDLHSELNLSSLELGDSALYFCASSVGQGTYNEQFFGPGTRLTVL.

This chain uses TRBV21-1 with TRBJ1-2; the table's D gene call, TRBD1, was not cross checked with the DNA. TRBV21-1 is flagged as a pseudogene. The CDR3 is made up of 12 amino acids. CDR3 sequence (DNA): TGTGCCAGCATCTCAGGGTCCTATGGCTACACCTTC. As protein: CASISGSYGYTF.

The sample holds one count of this clone. The chain couples TRBV30 to TRBJ1-3; the match to TRBD1 covers 10 bases. CDR3 length: 13 residues. The ends lost 8 bases at V and 4 bases at J; junction bases unmatched: 5. Germline V gene sequence: CDR1 GTSNPN, CDR2 SVGIG (reference sequence). For the CDR3, the DNA is TGTGCCCGACAGGGGGCAGTGGGAAACACCATATATTTT. Translation gives CARQGAVGNTIYF.

The chain combines TRBV7-6 with TRBJ2-7; 9 bases line up with TRBD1. Unmatched junction bases numbered 6, after V lost 5 bases and J lost 4 bases. In germline, CDR1 is SGHVS, CDR2 FNYEAQ. The CDR3 runs 14 residues. CDR3 in DNA: TGTGCCAGCAGCAACCGGGACAGGGATTACGAGCAGTACTTC. As protein: CASSNRDRDYEQYF.

The gene calls are TRBV6-5 and TRBJ2-1; maybe TRBD2 (6 bases). Looked up from germline, CDR1 is MNHEY and CDR2 is SVGAGI. The CDR3 has 12 residues. V was shortened by 7 bases and J by 4 bases, with 8 bases between the two germline ends. CDR3 region: CASMGGYNEQFF. The CDR3 region has the DNA TGTGCCAGCATGGGGGGTTACAATGAGCAGTTCTTC.

CDR3 bases: TGTGCCTGGAGTGTACTGCCAGGGGGCTACGAGCAGTACTTC. This codes for CAWSVLPGGYEQYF. The chain joins TRBV30 to TRBJ2-7, with 7 bases lining up with TRBD1. The CDR3 contains 14 residues. The trim removed 0 bases at V and 3 bases at J, leaving 5 bases unmatched. CDR1 GTSNPN and CDR2 SVGIG come from the germline V gene (reference sequence).

This rearrangement joins TRBV4-1 to TRBJ2-1; TRBD2 matches at 7 bases. V was pared by 1 base and J by 7 bases, with 10 bases of the junction left unmatched. Looked up from germline, CDR1 is MGHRA and CDR2 is YSYEKL. This CDR3 is built from 16 residues. The DNA of the CDR3 is TGCGCCAGCAGCCAAGTCTCGGGAGGAAATTATAATGAGCAGTTCTTC. Translating it yields CASSQVSGGNYNEQFF.

The chain recombines TRBV2 with TRBJ1-2, with 10 nucleotides matching TRBD1. The CDR3 sequence is 15 residues long. Trimming at V came to 7 bases and at J to 7 bases, leaving 12 bases not matched to a gene. CDR1 SNHLY and CDR2 FYNNEI come from the germline V gene. CDR3 bases: TGTGCCAGCACCCGCCTGGACAGGGGGTCCGGTGGCTACACCTTC. This translates into CASTRLDRGSGGYTF.

This clone has a handful of counts. The chain joins TRBV6-5 to TRBJ1-1; D is perhaps TRBD1 (5 bases). The germline gives CDR1 MNHEY, CDR2 SVGAGI. V was trimmed by 5 bases and J by 6 bases, leaving 16 bases between them. The CDR3 runs to 14 residues. This CDR3 is CASSRRGLSPEAFF. As DNA, the CDR3 is TGTGCCAGCAGTAGGAGGGGCCTCTCCCCTGAAGCTTTCTTT.

V is TRBV11-3 and J is TRBJ1-2; D remains ambiguous. The length of the CDR3 is 13 residues. Deletions cut 5 bases from V and 8 bases from J, with 15 bases between. Germline V gene sequence: CDR1 SGHNT, CDR2 YENEEA. CDR3 residues: CASSLEGGEGYTF. DNA for the CDR3: TGTGCCAGCAGCCTCGAGGGAGGAGAGGGCTACACCTTC. The whole variable domain, remainder taken from reference TRBV11-3 and TRBJ1-2, is EAGVVQSPRYKIIEKKQPVAFWCNPISGHNTLYWYLQNLGQGPELLIRYENEEAVDDSQLPKDRFSAERLKGVDSTLKIQPAELGDSAVYLCASSLEGGEGYTFGSGTRLTVV.

The J gene is TRBJ2-3, the V gene TRBV4-1; 14 bases match TRBD2. Germline lookup yields CDR1 MGHRA and CDR2 YSYEKL. This CDR3 is 17 amino acids long. The V segment lost 0 bases and the J segment 6 bases; nucleotides outside the gene matches: 5. The CDR3 here is CASSQDRTSGGSDTQYF. CDR3 nucleotide sequence: TGCGCCAGCAGCCAAGATCGGACTAGCGGGGGGTCCGATACGCAGTATTTT.

The chain combines TRBV21-1 with TRBJ2-7; TRBD2, the table's D call, lacks a check against the DNA. TRBV21-1 is recorded as a pseudogene. CDR3 length: 11 residues. CDR3 nucleotide sequence: TGTGCCAGCAGCAAAAAGGAGGGGAAGTACTTC. Its translation: CASSKKEGKYF.